This entry lists 18 T cell receptor beta chains sequenced from one sample in a study of control samples from healthy donors and cancer patients. The assay was immunoSEQ multiplex PCR, and TCRdb's table has in-frame clones only and misses some. The sample holds under 150,000 clones, approximately 91% seen once. The sequencing input was blood. The receptor source for this set is a woman in her 30s in good health.

The chain couples TRBV2 to TRBJ1-5; 8 nucleotides line up with TRBD1. Germline V CDR1 and CDR2: SNHLY, FYNNEI. The trim removed 2 bases at V and 6 bases at J, leaving 3 bases unmatched. The CDR3 runs 14 residues. The CDR3 spells CASSEMTGVQPQHF. The CDR3 DNA follows: TGTGCCAGCAGTGAAATGACAGGGGTTCAGCCCCAGCATTTT. Based on the CDR3 plus reference TRBV2 and TRBJ1-5, the full variable domain is EPEVTQTPSHQVTQMGQEVILRCVPISNHLYFYWYRQILGQKVEFLVSFYNNEISEKSEIFDDQFSVERPDGSNFTLKIRSTKLEDSAMYFCASSEMTGVQPQHFGDGTRLSIL.

The rearrangement uses TRBV6-4 and TRBJ2-3; 8 bases line up with TRBD2. CDR1 and CDR2 from the germline V gene are MRHNA and SNTAGT. After removal of 4 bases from V and 1 base from J, the junction contained 1 base not matched to a gene. The CDR3 is 14 amino acids. The CDR3 loop is CASSGAGGTDTQYF. CDR3 nucleotide sequence: TGTGCCAGCAGTGGAGCGGGAGGCACAGATACGCAGTATTTT.

The rearrangement links TRBV3-1 (or the pseudogene TRBV3-2) to TRBJ2-7; D unresolved. CDR1 is LGHDT and CDR2 is YNNKEL in the germline V gene (reference sequence). V was clipped by 1 base and J by 0 bases, with 10 bases between them. This CDR3 has 15 residues. CDR3 protein: CASSQGTASSYEQYF. CDR3 bases: TGTGCCAGCAGCCAAGGGACCGCTAGCTCCTACGAGCAGTACTTC.

V gene TRBV28 combines with J gene TRBJ1-6; 7 bases agree with TRBD1. The germline CDR1 and CDR2 sequences are MDHEN and SYDVKM. Trimming took 7 bases from V and 7 from J; bases not matched to a gene: 7. The CDR3 extends over 14 amino acids. The CDR3 loop is CASNPTGRNSPLHF. The CDR3 DNA reads TGTGCCAGCAACCCGACAGGGAGGAATTCACCCCTCCACTTT.

The chain combines TRBV2 with TRBJ2-3; perhaps TRBD2 as D (6 bases). The CDR3 spans 15 residues. The germline V gene encodes CDR1 SNHLY and CDR2 FYNNEI. Trimming stripped 3 bases from V and 0 bases from J, with 10 bases between. The CDR3 sequence: CASSDRGASTDTQYF. The CDR3 DNA is TGTGCCAGCAGTGACCGCGGGGCTAGCACAGATACGCAGTATTTT. The full variable domain, with the rest looked up from reference TRBV2 and TRBJ2-3, is EPEVTQTPSHQVTQMGQEVILRCVPISNHLYFYWYRQILGQKVEFLVSFYNNEISEKSEIFDDQFSVERPDGSNFTLKIRSTKLEDSAMYFCASSDRGASTDTQYFGPGTRLTVL.

The V gene is TRBV4-1, the J gene TRBJ1-2, with D unresolved. The germline gives CDR1 MGHRA, CDR2 YSYEKL. CDR3 length: 14 residues. Trimming removed 1 base from V and 5 bases from J, with 11 bases in between. This CDR3 is CASSQGAAAYGYTF. CDR3 coding DNA: TGCGCCAGCAGCCAAGGGGCAGCCGCTTATGGCTACACCTTC.

The chain couples TRBV6-1 to TRBJ2-2, with no clear D. Germline-derived CDR1 and CDR2 are MNHNS and SASEGT. The V end lost 2 bases, the J end lost 8 bases, and 9 bases lay between the germline ends. The CDR3 runs 13 residues. This CDR3 is CASSEFAWGELFF. CDR3 bases: TGTGCCAGCAGTGAATTCGCGTGGGGGGAGCTGTTTTTT.

V gene TRBV19 combines with J gene TRBJ2-7; D gene ambiguous. In germline, CDR1 is LNHDA, CDR2 SQIVND (reference sequence). This CDR3 has 13 amino acids. Trimming cost V 1 base and J 4 bases, with 8 bases left between them. The CDR3 region has the DNA TGTGCCAGTAGTATAGGTGCCAGTTACGAGCAGTACTTC. Protein: CASSIGASYEQYF.

V usage is TRBV15 and J usage is TRBJ2-7; 8 nucleotides agree with TRBD2. V was clipped by 0 bases and J by 2 bases; unmatched bases: 3. This CDR3 region has 15 residues. CDR1 is LNHNV and CDR2 is YYDKDF in the germline V gene (reference sequence). The CDR3 reads CATSREPGGAYEQYF. The CDR3 nucleotides read TGTGCCACCAGCAGAGAGCCGGGGGGGGCCTACGAGCAGTACTTC.

This rearrangement joins TRBV11-2 to TRBJ2-3, with D possibly called TRBD1 or TRBD2 (7 bases each). Germline CDR1 reads SGHAT; CDR2 reads FQNNGV. The V end lost 3 bases, the J end lost 6 bases, and 13 bases lay between the germline ends. The CDR3 covers 14 residues. CDR3 loop: CASSFNRGGDTQYF. As DNA, the CDR3 is TGTGCCAGCAGCTTCAACAGGGGAGGGGATACGCAGTATTTT.

The chain combines TRBV2 with TRBJ1-3, with a tentative D call TRBD1 (6 bases). This CDR3 has 15 residues. V was pared by 4 bases and J by 4 bases, with 14 bases between. CDR1 and CDR2 from the germline V gene are SNHLY and FYNNEI. CDR3 DNA sequence: TGTGCCAGCAGTGTACGGGGGCAGGGCGGAAACACCATATATTTT. Translated, it gives CASSVRGQGGNTIYF.

The genes are TRBV7-2 and TRBJ2-2; TRBD2 matches at 7 bases. Losses at the gene ends were 2 bases for V and 2 bases for J; bases not matched to a gene: 2. This CDR3 is built from 15 residues. In germline, CDR1 is SGHTA, CDR2 FQGNSA. CDR3 region: CASSLTSVNTGELFF. The CDR3 DNA reads as TGTGCCAGCAGCTTAACTAGCGTTAACACCGGGGAGCTGTTTTTT.

The rearrangement joins TRBV6-2 or TRBV6-3 to TRBJ1-1; 9 positions agree with TRBD1. The junction had 15 bases not matched to a gene; V was cut back by 6 bases and J by 4 bases. Per the germline V gene, CDR1 is MNHEY and CDR2 is SVGEGT. CDR3 length equals 17 residues. CDR3 protein: CASSHARTGVGGTEAFF. For the CDR3, the DNA is TGTGCCAGCAGCCACGCCCGGACAGGGGTAGGTGGCACTGAAGCTTTCTTT.

The rearrangement uses TRBV5-1 and TRBJ2-2; D possibly matches TRBD1 or TRBD2 (6 bases each). The V gene lost 3 bases and the J gene lost 0 bases, with 15 bases spanning the gap. The germline gives CDR1 SGHRS, CDR2 YFSETQ. This CDR3 region has 17 residues. The DNA for the CDR3 is TGCGCCAGCAGCTGGGGAAGGGGGGCTGCGAACACCGGGGAGCTGTTTTTT. Translated, it gives CASSWGRGAANTGELFF.

The V and J genes are TRBV7-3 and TRBJ2-7; D gene ambiguous. Trimming stripped 1 base from V and 7 bases from J, with 11 bases between. Germline CDR1 is SGHTA and CDR2 is FQGTGA. CDR3 size: 13 residues. The CDR3: CASSLMAPGEQYF. The CDR3, as DNA: TGTGCCAGCAGCTTAATGGCGCCCGGTGAGCAGTACTTC.

The rearrangement links TRBV27 to TRBJ1-6; D might be TRBD1 (6 bases). CDR3 length equals 15 residues. Trimming left V 3 bases short and J 7 bases short, with 13 bases between. CDR1 and CDR2 (germline): MNHEY, SMNVEV (reference sequence). The CDR3 DNA reads as TGTGCCAGCAGTTTCAGGGGCGTCGGGAATTCACCCCTCCACTTT. This sequence encodes CASSFRGVGNSPLHF.

This clone was detected only a few times. The V gene is TRBV30, the J gene TRBJ2-1; D unclear. V was trimmed by 0 bases and J by 5 bases, leaving 20 bases between them. Germline CDR1 GTSNPN, CDR2 SVGIG (reference sequence). The CDR3 runs 17 residues. Here the CDR3 reads CAWSVAIGLRRNNEQFF. For the CDR3, the DNA is TGTGCCTGGAGTGTAGCTATCGGGCTCCGGAGAAACAATGAGCAGTTCTTC.

V is TRBV5-5 and J is TRBJ2-5, with unresolved D. V was clipped by 0 bases and J by 5 bases, with 8 bases between them. Germline CDR1 reads SGHKS; CDR2 reads YYEKEE (reference sequence). CDR3 length equals 13 residues. The CDR3 here is CASSLVPFETQYF. The CDR3 nucleotides read TGTGCCAGCAGCTTGGTACCCTTCGAGACCCAGTACTTC. Supplemented by reference TRBV5-5 and TRBJ2-5, the full variable domain reads DAGVTQSPTHLIKTRGQQVTLRCSPISGHKSVSWYQQVLGQGPQFIFQYYEKEERGRGNFPDRFSARQFPNYSSELNVNALLLGDSALYLCASSLVPFETQYFGPGTRLLVL.